This passage covers 9 T cell receptor beta chains from one sample sequenced in a study of blood T cell repertoires in COVID-19 (dated by TCRdb to about 2020). Library generation was performed with the immunoSEQ multiplex PCR assay. As stored in TCRdb, this immuneACCESS dataset retains in-frame rearrangements with V and J assigned. A fraction of the clones does not appear; measured against another copy, unresolved V genes explain less than half of the discrepancy, and the remainder lacks a known reason. The sample table holds approximately 300,000 clones, of which about 85% were seen once. The ten top clones hold 0.87% of the sample. Sequences were obtained from peripheral blood. Source of these receptors: a human donor with COVID-19, enrolled during active disease. The donor label of this sample is uncertain.

The chain is built from TRBV27 and TRBJ2-1; the match to TRBD2 covers 11 bases. Germline V CDR1 and CDR2: MNHEY, SMNVEV (reference sequence). The CDR3 spans 17 residues. Trimming at V came to 5 bases and at J to 6 bases, leaving 12 bases not matched to a gene. CDR3 coding DNA: TGTGCCAGCAGTGCCTTTCATCTAGCGGGGGGAGGCAATGAGCAGTTCTTC. Protein product: CASSAFHLAGGGNEQFF.

This clone appeared a single time. The rearrangement uses TRBV30 and TRBJ2-6, with D tentatively TRBD1 (6 bases). The germline V gene encodes CDR1 GTSNPN and CDR2 SVGIG (reference sequence). CDR3 size: 15 residues. Between the trimmed V and J ends, which lost 6 bases and 5 bases, there was a span of 17 bases. The CDR3 region has the DNA TGTGCCTGCCCGGACAGATTCGGAAGGGCCAACGTCCTGACTTTC. It translates to CACPDRFGRANVLTF. The whole variable domain, filled in from reference TRBV30 and TRBJ2-6, reads SQTIHQWPATLVQPVGSPLSLECTVEGTSNPNLYWYRQAAGRGLQLLFYSVGIGQISSEVPQNLSASRPQDRQFILSSKKLLLSDSGFYLCACPDRFGRANVLTFGAGSRLTVL.

J is TRBJ1-2 and V is TRBV5-6; D perhaps matches TRBD1 (5 bases). V was trimmed by 2 bases and J by 2 bases, leaving 10 bases between them. There are 14 residues in the CDR3. Germline V gives CDR1 SGHDT, CDR2 YYEEEE. The CDR3 loop is CASSLPGGNYGYTF. The CDR3 DNA reads as TGTGCCAGCAGCTTACCGGGGGGGAACTATGGCTACACCTTC.

The gene calls are TRBV7-9 and TRBJ2-1; 8 bases agree with TRBD1. Germline trimming cut 8 bases from V and 4 bases from J; bases unmatched to any gene: 4. This CDR3 is built from 13 residues. Germline CDR1 is SEHNR and CDR2 is FQNEAQ (reference sequence). CDR3 loop: CASLRTGYNEQFF. DNA of the CDR3: TGTGCCAGCCTTCGGACAGGGTACAATGAGCAGTTCTTC.

The chain joins TRBV10-3 to TRBJ1-2, with TRBD1 identical over 7 bases. The CDR3 is made up of 16 amino acids. J gave up 4 bases and V 0 bases, and 8 bases lay outside the gene matches. The germline gives CDR1 ENHRY, CDR2 SYGVKD. The CDR3: CAISESTMSGGYGYTF. The DNA of the CDR3 is TGTGCCATCAGTGAGTCGACTATGTCAGGGGGCTATGGCTACACCTTC.

This clone has just one count. The CDR3 loop is CASSSLTRVDQETQYF. For the CDR3, the DNA is TGTGCCAGCAGCTCCCTCACCAGGGTGGACCAAGAGACCCAGTACTTC. The chain has TRBV5-6 and TRBJ2-5, with a weak D call TRBD1 (5 bases). The CDR3 has 16 amino acids. Per germline, CDR1 SGHDT and CDR2 YYEEEE. V gave up 3 bases and J gave up 0 bases, with 15 bases separating them.

This sequence joins TRBV24-1 and TRBJ2-7; D not certain. This CDR3 comprises 17 residues. V lost 0 bases, J lost 1 base, and 15 bases lay in between. Germline lookup yields CDR1 KGHDR and CDR2 SFDVKD. In DNA, the CDR3 is TGTGCCACCAGTGATTTGCCCGTATTAGTTAAATCCTACGAGCAGTACTTC. It encodes CATSDLPVLVKSYEQYF.

The chain couples TRBV19 to TRBJ1-5; D might be TRBD1 (5 bases). The germline V gene has CDR1 LNHDA and CDR2 SQIVND (reference sequence). The CDR3 has 16 amino acids. Trimming stripped 3 bases from V and 2 bases from J, with 14 bases between. The CDR3 loop reads CASSMYGQGGNQPQHF. For the CDR3, the DNA is TGTGCCAGTAGTATGTATGGGCAGGGTGGCAATCAGCCCCAGCATTTT.

This clone showed up just once. CDR3 sequence: CASSLGGYEQYF. The CDR3 coding sequence is TGTGCCAGCAGCCTTGGGGGGTACGAGCAGTACTTC. This rearrangement joins TRBV14 to TRBJ2-7; D might be TRBD2 (6 bases). Germline V gives CDR1 SGHDN, CDR2 FVKESK. This CDR3 spans 12 amino acids. Trimming cost V 4 bases and J 4 bases, with 8 bases left between them.